This TCR beta chain emerged from a study of shared clonotypes between healthy human individuals. Whole-study findings and limits: Memory subsets generally showed lower estimated richness than naive subsets. Roughly 5.3% of naive CD4 clonotypes were common to a handful of donors.

Produced via immunoSEQ multiplex PCR; TCRdb's table is partial and in-frame only. The sample has about 1.1 million clones; approximately 78% are singletons. With respect to this clone: Its matching antigen is unknown.

V lost 6 bases and J lost 6; bases outside the gene matches: 9. The CDR3 contains 15 residues. Germline lookup yields CDR1 MNHEY and CDR2 SVGAGI. The sequencing input was memory CD4+ T cells from PBMCs. Noted subset: CD45RA-negative fraction. The chain is built from TRBV6-5 and TRBJ2-4; 9 bases match TRBD1. This receptor was identified in a young man in good health. Some clones in this sample may be carry-over from other donors' samples. DNA of the CDR3: TGTGCCAGCAGCAAGGTACAGGGGGCAGGAAACATTCAGTACTTC. Translation: CASSKVQGAGNIQYF.